This T cell receptor (beta chain) was recovered during a study of cytomegalovirus exposure and HLA in healthy donors. The CDR3 covers 14 residues. Germline V gene sequence: CDR1 SGHDT, CDR2 YYEEEE. V lost 4 bases, J lost 5 bases, and 2 bases stayed unmatched. 13 Jbeta primers and 60 Vbeta primers were used for the PCR. Profiling relied on immunoSEQ multiplex PCR, and the TCRdb table lists in-frame clones only, not all of them. This sample's table has around 75,000 clones. The chain joins TRBV5-6 to TRBJ2-3, with TRBD2 matching over 12 bases. The TCR sequence derives from a man in his fifties in good health and CMV-seropositive. Source material: PBMCs. CDR3 region: CASSQGLAGDTQYF. The CDR3, as DNA: TGTGCCAGCAGCCAGGGACTAGCGGGAGATACGCAGTATTTT. The full variable domain, rest sourced from reference TRBV5-6 and TRBJ2-3, is DAGVTQSPTHLIKTRGQQVTLRCSPKSGHDTVSWYQQALGQGPQFIFQYYEEEERQRGNFPDRFSGHQFPNYSSELNVNALLLGDSALYLCASSQGLAGDTQYFGPGTRLTVL.